This T cell receptor beta chain derives from a study of Graves' ophthalmopathy and Graves' hyperthyroidism. Across the study: Before any treatment, peripheral blood was taken at the initial diagnosis. Overall study findings and caveats: Ophthalmopathy versus stable hyperthyroidism: 13-signature model gave around 90% sensitivity, roughly 81% specificity. Most thyroid clonotypes expanded beyond 0.001 frequency were also found in blood.

Many counts were recorded for this clonotype. Its antigen is unknown. Amplification of the TCR beta CDR3 regions used RNA transcripts (as template). An initial RT-PCR round employing HTBI primers preceded a second-round multiplex PCR. Via MiXCR, TCRdb re-called the multiplex PCR reads, giving one row per CDR3 protein. The sample lists some 350,000 distinct CDR3 sequences; roughly 17% were seen once. Calling hyperthyroidism stable required that no ophthalmopathy show up within 18 months of follow-up. The V and J ends lost 6 bases and 5 bases, in that order; junction bases with no gene match: 11. This CDR3 comprises 15 residues. The germline V gene encodes CDR1 DFQATT and CDR2 SNEGSKA (reference sequence).

The rearrangement uses TRBV20-1 and TRBJ1-3; 9 bases match TRBD1. The sequence was obtained from an adult woman with stable Graves' hyperthyroidism. Sequenced sample: peripheral blood. The CDR3 nucleotides are TGCAGTGCCAATACGGGACAGGGTATAAGAAACACCATATATTTT. It yields the protein CSANTGQGIRNTIYF.